The TCR beta chain under discussion was sequenced for a study of OX40 agonist ivuxolimab in advanced cancers. At the level of the whole study: Ivuxolimab was a fully human IgG2 agonistic monoclonal antibody targeting the costimulatory receptor OX40 (CD134). Intravenous ivuxolimab was administered to patients every 2 weeks at six dose levels: 0.01, 0.1, 0.3, 1.5, 3 and 10 mg/kg. Of the approximately 54 patients in dose escalation, 19 had hepatocellular carcinoma, around 15 had melanoma, 9 had renal cell carcinoma and 9 had head and neck cancer. In the dose-escalation cohort, 70% to 85% of patients were male, and the mean age was around 60 years, with a range of about 23 to 85. Prior anti-PD-1, anti-PD-L1 or anti-CTLA-4 therapy was permitted, and checkpoint inhibitors had been received by less than 45% of dose-escalation patients. Three dose-escalation patients achieved partial responses, one with hepatocellular carcinoma and two with cutaneous melanoma. The point of sequencing TCRbeta in the periphery was to test whether ivuxolimab changed TCR sequence diversity and drove clonal T-cell expansion. The paper covers the monotherapy dose-escalation part of the phase I ivuxolimab trial, which included N of about 56 patients.

Findings and caveats that apply to the study as a whole: Clonal expansion of both CD4+ and CD8+ blood T cells was observed from baseline to week 6 at doses 0.1 to 3.0 mg/kg. Which antigens the clonally expanded peripheral T cells were specific for was not determined. Low levels of normalized T-cell clonal expansion were also seen in some patients who did not respond. After ivuxolimab, CD8+ T cells had more expanded clones than CD4+ T cells on average. In the 0.1-3.0 mg/kg groups, partial responders were among the patients with the lowest normalized peripheral clonal expansion, particularly in CD8+ T cells.

Details on this clone: Its target antigen remains unknown. Base qualities are not recorded, but no much larger clone differs from it by a single base.

To sequence the TCRbeta CDR3 region, genomic DNA was isolated from the sorted cells. TCRbeta CDR3 regions were sequenced using the immunoSEQ Assay. This is the immuneACCESS table as TCRdb keeps it, with only in-frame sequences that have V and J called. A part of the clones is gone; compared with another copy, unresolved V genes explain less than half, and the rest is unexplained. The sample table holds around 41,000 clones, of which 70% to 90% were seen once. The ten largest account for 6% of the sample. Counted from cysteine to phenylalanine, this CDR3 has 15 amino acids. Only the CDR3 part of the read is kept: 45 bases, read in frame from the first base. The germline V gene encodes CDR1 MDHEN and CDR2 SYDVKM. V is trimmed back by 4 bases and J by 5 bases, and the junction contains 4 bases that no gene match accounts for. Patients with a history of autoimmune disease or receiving systemic immunosuppression were excluded from the trial. Peripheral blood for TCR sequencing was collected from all dose cohorts at baseline, on cycle 4 day 1, and on cycle 7 day 1. The samples were drawn from a first-in-human, open-label, multicenter phase I dose-escalation trial of ivuxolimab. Adults with locally advanced or metastatic head and neck squamous cell, hepatocellular, melanoma or renal cell carcinoma were enrolled in the trial. CD4+ and CD8+ T cells were sorted separately from peripheral blood before TCR sequencing.

Specimen: CD4+ or CD8+ T cells sorted from blood, collected in a trial of the OX40 agonist ivuxolimab. This TCR came from an adult with an advanced solid tumor such as melanoma, head and neck, liver or kidney cancer. The V gene is TRBV28 and the J gene is TRBJ1-4; 10 central bases correspond to TRBD1. The CDR3 protein: CASSSSGQGNEKLFF. The DNA sequence is as follows: TGTGCCAGCAGTTCCTCGGGACAGGGGAATGAAAAACTGTTTTTT. The full variable domain, with segments outside the CDR3 supplied by the reference TRBV28 and TRBJ1-4 proteins, appears as DVKVTQSSRYLVKRTGEKVFLECVQDMDHENMFWYRQDPGLGLRLIYFSYDVKMKEKGDIPEGYSVSREKKERFSLILESASTNQTSMYLCASSSSGQGNEKLFFGSGTQLSVL.